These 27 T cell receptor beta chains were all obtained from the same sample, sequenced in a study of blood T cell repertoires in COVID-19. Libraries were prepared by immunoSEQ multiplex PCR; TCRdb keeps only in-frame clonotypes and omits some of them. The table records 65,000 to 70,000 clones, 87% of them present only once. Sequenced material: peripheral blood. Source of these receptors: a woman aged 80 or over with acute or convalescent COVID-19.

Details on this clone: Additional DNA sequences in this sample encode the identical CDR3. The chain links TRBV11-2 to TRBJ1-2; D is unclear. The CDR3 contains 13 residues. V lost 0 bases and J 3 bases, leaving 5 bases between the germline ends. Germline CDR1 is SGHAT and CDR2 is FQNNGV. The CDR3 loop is CASSLDRDYGYTF. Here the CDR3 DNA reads TGTGCCAGCAGCTTAGACCGAGACTATGGCTACACCTTC.

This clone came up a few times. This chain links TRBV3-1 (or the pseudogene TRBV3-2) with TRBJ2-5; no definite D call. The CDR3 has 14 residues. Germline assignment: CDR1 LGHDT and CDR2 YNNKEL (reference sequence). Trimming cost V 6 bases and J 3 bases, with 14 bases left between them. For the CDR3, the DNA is TGTGCCAGCAGAGTCCTAGGTGGAGAAGAGACCCAGTACTTC. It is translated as CASRVLGGEETQYF.

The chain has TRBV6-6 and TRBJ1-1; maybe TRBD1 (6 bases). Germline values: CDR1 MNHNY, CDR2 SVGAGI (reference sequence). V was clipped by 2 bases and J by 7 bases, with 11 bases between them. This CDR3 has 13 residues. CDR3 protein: CASSYNRQDEAFF. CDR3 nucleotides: TGTGCCAGCAGTTACAACCGACAGGATGAAGCTTTCTTT.

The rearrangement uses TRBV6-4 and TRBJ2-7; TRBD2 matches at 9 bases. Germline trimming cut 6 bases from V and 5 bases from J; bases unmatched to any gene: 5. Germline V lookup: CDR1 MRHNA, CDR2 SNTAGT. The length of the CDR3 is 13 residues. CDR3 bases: TGTGCCAGCAGATTAGCGGGAGAAAACGAGCAGTACTTC. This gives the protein CASRLAGENEQYF.

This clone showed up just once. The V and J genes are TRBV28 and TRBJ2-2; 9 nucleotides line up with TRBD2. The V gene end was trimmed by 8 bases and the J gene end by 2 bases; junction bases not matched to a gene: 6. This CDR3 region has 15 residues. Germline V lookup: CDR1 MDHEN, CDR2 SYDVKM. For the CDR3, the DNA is TGTGCCAGCCTTAGCGGGGGTTTAAACACCGGGGAGCTGTTTTTT. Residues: CASLSGGLNTGELFF.

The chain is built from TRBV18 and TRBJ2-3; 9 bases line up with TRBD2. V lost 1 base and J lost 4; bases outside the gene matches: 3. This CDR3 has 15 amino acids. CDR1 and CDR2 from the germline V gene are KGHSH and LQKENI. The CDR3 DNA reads TGTGCCAGCTCACCACTAGCGGGGGTGTCAGATACGCAGTATTTT. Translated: CASSPLAGVSDTQYF. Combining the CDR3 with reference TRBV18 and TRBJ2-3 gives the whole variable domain NAGVMQNPRHLVRRRGQEARLRCSPMKGHSHVYWYRQLPEEGLKFMVYLQKENIIDESGMPKERFSAEFPKEGPSILRIQQVVRGDSAAYFCASSPLAGVSDTQYFGPGTRLTVL.

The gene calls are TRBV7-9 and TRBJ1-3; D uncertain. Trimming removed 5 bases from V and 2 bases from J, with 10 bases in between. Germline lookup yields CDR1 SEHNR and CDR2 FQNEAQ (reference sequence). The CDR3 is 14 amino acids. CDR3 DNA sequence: TGTGCCAGCAGCCAGACCGGAGCTGGAAACACCATATATTTT. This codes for CASSQTGAGNTIYF.

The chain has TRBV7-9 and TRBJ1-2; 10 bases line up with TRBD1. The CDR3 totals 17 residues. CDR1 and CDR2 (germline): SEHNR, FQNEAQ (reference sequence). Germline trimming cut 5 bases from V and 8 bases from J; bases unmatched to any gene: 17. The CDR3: CASSPSFTRQGAQGYTF. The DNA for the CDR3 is TGTGCCAGCAGCCCGAGTTTTACCCGACAGGGGGCCCAAGGCTACACCTTC.

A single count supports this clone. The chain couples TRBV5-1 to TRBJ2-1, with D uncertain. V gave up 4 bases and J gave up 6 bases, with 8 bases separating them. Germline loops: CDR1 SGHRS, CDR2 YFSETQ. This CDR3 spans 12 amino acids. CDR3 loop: CASSPPGNEQFF. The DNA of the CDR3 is TGCGCCAGCAGCCCCCCGGGCAATGAGCAGTTCTTC.

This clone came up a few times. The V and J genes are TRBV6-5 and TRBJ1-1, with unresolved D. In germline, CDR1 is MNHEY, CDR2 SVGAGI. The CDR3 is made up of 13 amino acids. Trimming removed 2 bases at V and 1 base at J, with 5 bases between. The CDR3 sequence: CASSYGQNTEAFF. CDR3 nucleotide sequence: TGTGCCAGCAGTTACGGGCAGAACACTGAAGCTTTCTTT.

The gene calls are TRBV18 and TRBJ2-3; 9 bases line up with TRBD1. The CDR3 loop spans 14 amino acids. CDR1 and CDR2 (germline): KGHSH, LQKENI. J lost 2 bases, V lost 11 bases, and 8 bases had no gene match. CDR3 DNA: TGTGCCGGACGGACAGGGGCCATCACAGATACGCAGTATTTT. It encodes CAGRTGAITDTQYF.

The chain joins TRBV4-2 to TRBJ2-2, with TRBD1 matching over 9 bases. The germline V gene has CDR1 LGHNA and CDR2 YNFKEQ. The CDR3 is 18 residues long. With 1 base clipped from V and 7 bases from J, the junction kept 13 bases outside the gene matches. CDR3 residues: CASSQVADRGLNNGELFF. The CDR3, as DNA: TGTGCCAGCAGCCAAGTCGCGGACAGGGGTTTAAATAACGGGGAGCTGTTTTTT.

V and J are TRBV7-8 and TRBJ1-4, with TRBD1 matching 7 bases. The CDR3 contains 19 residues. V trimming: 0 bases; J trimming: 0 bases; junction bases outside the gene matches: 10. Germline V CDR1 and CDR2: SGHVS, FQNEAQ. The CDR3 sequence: CASSLAGRGRSSTNEKLFF. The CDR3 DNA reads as TGTGCCAGCAGCTTAGCGGGCAGGGGGAGATCTTCAACTAATGAAAAACTGTTTTTT. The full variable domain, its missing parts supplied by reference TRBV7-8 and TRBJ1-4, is GAGVSQSPRYKVAKRGQDVALRCDPISGHVSLFWYQQALGQGPEFLTYFQNEAQLDKSGLPSDRFFAERPEGSVSTLKIQRTQQEDSAVYLCASSLAGRGRSSTNEKLFFGSGTQLSVL.

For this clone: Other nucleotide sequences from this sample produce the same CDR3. The CDR3 loop is CASSPDSSYGYTF. CDR3 DNA: TGTGCCAGCTCACCGGACAGTTCCTATGGCTACACCTTC. The rearrangement links TRBV18 to TRBJ1-2, with D possibly TRBD1 on 6 matching bases. Between the trimmed V and J ends, which lost 3 bases and 4 bases, there was a span of 9 bases. This CDR3 comprises 13 residues. In germline, CDR1 is KGHSH, CDR2 LQKENI.

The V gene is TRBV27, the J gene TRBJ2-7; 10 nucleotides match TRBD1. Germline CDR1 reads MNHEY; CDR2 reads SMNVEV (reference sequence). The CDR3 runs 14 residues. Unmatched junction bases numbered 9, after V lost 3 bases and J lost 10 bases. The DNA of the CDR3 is TGTGCCAGCAGTTTCGGGACAGGGGAAAAGATCCAGTACTTC. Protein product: CASSFGTGEKIQYF.

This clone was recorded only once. Written as DNA, the CDR3 is TGTGCCATCAGTGAGAGGGAGACACTCAGCACCTACGAGCAGTACTTC. This encodes CAISERETLSTYEQYF. The chain is built from TRBV10-3 and TRBJ2-7; maybe TRBD2 (5 bases). This CDR3 has 16 amino acids. Germline CDR1 ENHRY, CDR2 SYGVKD. V was pared by 2 bases and J by 2 bases, with 16 bases between.

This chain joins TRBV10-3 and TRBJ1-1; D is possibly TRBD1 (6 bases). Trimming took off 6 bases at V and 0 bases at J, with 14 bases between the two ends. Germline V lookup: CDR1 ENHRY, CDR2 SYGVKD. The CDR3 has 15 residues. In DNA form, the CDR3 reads TGTGCCATCAGGACGGACAGTTCGATGAACACTGAAGCTTTCTTT. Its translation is CAIRTDSSMNTEAFF.

The CDR3 loop is CASSPTTTQETQYF. DNA for the CDR3: TGCGCCAGCAGCCCGACCACTACCCAAGAGACCCAGTACTTC. This sequence joins TRBV5-1 and TRBJ2-5; D is unclear. Trimming left V 4 bases short and J 1 base short, with 11 bases between. The CDR3 has 14 residues. Germline CDR1 SGHRS, CDR2 YFSETQ.

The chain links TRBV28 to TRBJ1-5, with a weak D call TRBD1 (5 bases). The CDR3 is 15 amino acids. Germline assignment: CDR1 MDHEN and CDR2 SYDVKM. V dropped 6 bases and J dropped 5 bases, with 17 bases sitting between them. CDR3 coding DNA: TGTGCCAGCAGCCCCGGAGGGCAGGGTGATCAGCCCCAGCATTTT. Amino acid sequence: CASSPGGQGDQPQHF.

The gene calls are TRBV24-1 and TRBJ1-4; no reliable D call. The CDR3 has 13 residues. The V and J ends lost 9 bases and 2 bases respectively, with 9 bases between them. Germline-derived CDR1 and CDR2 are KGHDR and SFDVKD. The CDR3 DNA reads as TGTGCCACCGAGCGCAGCACTAATGAAAAACTGTTTTTT. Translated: CATERSTNEKLFF.

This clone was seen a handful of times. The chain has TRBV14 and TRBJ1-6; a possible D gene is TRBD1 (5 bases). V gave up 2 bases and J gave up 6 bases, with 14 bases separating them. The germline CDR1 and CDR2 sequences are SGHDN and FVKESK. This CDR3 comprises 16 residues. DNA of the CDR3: TGTGCCAGCAGCCAACACAGCTCGGGGGGTAATTCACCCCTCCACTTT. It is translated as CASSQHSSGGNSPLHF.

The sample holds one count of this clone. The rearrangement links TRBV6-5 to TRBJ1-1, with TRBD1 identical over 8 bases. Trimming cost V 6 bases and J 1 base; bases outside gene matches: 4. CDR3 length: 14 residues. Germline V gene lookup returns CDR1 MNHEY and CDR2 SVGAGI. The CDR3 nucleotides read TGTGCCAGCAGGGGCAGGGGGCCGAACACTGAAGCTTTCTTT. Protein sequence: CASRGRGPNTEAFF.

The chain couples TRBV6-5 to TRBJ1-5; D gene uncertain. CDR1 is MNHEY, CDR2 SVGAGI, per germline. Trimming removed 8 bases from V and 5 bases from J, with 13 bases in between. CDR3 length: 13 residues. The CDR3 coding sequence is TGTGCCAGCCTGGAGAGGGTGGATCAGCCCCAGCATTTT. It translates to CASLERVDQPQHF.

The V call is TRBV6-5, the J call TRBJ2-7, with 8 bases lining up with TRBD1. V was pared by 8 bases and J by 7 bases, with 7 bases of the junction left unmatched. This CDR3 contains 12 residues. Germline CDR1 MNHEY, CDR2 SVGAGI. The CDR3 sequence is CASRDRGGEQYF. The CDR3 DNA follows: TGTGCCAGCCGAGACAGGGGAGGAGAGCAGTACTTC.

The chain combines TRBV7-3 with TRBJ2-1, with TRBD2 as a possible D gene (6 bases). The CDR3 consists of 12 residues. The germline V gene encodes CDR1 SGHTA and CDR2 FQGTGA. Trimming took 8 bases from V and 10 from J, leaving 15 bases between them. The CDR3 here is CASGLSGPEQFF. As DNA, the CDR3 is TGTGCCAGCGGACTATCGGGCCCCGAGCAGTTCTTC. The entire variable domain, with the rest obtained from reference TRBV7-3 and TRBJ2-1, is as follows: GAGVSQTPSNKVTEKGKYVELRCDPISGHTALYWYRQSLGQGPEFLIYFQGTGAADDSGLPNDRFFAVRPEGSVSTLKIQRTERGDSAVYLCASGLSGPEQFFGPGTRLTVL.

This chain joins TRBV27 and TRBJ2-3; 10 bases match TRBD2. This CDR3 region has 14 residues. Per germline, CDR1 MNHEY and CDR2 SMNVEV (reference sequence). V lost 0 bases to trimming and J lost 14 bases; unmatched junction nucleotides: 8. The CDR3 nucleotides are TGTGCCAGCAGTTTATCGCGGGGACTAGCGCGCCCGTATTTT. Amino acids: CASSLSRGLARPYF.

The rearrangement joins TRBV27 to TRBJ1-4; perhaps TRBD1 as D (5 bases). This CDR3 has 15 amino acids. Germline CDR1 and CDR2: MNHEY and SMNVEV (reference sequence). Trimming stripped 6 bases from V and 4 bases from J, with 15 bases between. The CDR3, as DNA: TGTGCCAGCAGACCCCAACGACAGAATAATGAAAAACTGTTTTTT. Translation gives CASRPQRQNNEKLFF.